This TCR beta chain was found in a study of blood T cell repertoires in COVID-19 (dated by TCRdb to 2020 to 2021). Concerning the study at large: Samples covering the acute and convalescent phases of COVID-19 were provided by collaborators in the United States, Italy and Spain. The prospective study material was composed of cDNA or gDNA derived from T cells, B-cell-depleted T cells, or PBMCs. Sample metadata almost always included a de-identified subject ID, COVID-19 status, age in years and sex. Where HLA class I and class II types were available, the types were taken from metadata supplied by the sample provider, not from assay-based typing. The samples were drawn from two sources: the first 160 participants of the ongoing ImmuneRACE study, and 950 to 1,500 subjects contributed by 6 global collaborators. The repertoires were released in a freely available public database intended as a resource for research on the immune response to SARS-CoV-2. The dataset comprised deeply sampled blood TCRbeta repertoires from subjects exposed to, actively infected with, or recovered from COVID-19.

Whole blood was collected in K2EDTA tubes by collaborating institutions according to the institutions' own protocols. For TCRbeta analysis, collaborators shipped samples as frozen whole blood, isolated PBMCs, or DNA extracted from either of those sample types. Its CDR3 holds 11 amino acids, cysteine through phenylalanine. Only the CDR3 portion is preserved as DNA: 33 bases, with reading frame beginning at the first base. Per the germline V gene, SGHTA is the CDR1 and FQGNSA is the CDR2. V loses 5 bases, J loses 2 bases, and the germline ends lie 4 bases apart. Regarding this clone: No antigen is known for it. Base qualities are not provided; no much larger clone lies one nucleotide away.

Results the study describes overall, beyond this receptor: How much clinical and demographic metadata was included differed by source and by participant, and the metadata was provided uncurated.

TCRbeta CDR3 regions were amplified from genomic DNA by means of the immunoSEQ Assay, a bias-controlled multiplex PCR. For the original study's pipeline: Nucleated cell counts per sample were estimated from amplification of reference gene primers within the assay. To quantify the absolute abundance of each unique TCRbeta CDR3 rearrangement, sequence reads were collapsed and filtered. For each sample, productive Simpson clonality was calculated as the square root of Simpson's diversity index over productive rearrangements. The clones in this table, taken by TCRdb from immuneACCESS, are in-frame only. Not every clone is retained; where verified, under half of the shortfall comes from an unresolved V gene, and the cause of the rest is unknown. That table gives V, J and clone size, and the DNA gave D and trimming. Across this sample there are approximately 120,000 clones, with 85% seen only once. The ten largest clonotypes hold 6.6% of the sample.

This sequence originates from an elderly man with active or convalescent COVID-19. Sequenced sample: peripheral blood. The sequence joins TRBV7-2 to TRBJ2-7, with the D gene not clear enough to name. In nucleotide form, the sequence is TGTGCCAGCAGCCCCGCCTACGAGCAGTACTTC. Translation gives CASSPAYEQYF.